This TCR beta chain was profiled in a study of a mutant IDH1 vaccine in newly diagnosed glioma. In the study overall: Patients had received radiotherapy, temozolomide, or both previously, most receiving both.

CDR1 and CDR2 (germline): SGHDT, YYEEEE. The CDR3 loop spans 17 amino acids. J lost 5 bases, V lost 2 bases, and 16 bases had no gene match. As concerns this clone: Its antigen is unknown.

Assay used: immunoSEQ multiplex PCR; TCRdb lists only in-frame clones, some missing. The top ten clones hold 2.5% to 3% of a sample with tens of thousands of clones, about nine tenths of them seen once. Time point defined: baseline, week 1 (first vaccination visit). Treatment: pre-vaccination baseline after standard-of-care therapy. Notes on the study in general: Pseudoprogression appeared unlinked to shifts in leading peripheral T cell clonotypes.

This clonotype was sampled from a man in his fifties or sixties with glioma. The sequencing used PBMCs, collected from a glioma patient treated with radiotherapy, temozolomide or both. This sequence joins TRBV5-6 and TRBJ2-7; 7 nucleotides agree with TRBD2. The CDR3 nucleotides read TGTGCCAGCAGCTTCGGGACTATTTTACTTGGCGTGGACGAGCAGTACTTC. Its translation is CASSFGTILLGVDEQYF.